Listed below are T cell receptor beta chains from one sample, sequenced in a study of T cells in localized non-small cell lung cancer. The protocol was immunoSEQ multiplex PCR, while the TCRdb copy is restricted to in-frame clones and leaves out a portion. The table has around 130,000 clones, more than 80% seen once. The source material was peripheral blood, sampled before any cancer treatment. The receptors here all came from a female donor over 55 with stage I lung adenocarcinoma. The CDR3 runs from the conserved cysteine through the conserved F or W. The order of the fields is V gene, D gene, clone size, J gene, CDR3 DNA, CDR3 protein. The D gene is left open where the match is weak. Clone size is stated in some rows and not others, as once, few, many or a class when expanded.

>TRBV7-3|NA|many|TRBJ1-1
TGTGCCAGCAGCTCCCGGGGCCCCCAAGGGCCCTTGTTCTTT
CASSSRGPQGPLFF
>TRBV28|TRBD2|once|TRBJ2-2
TGTGCCAGCATGGGGGGAGGGACCGGGGAGCTGTTTTTT
CASMGGGTGELFF
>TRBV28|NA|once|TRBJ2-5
TGTGCCAGCAGTTTCCGGTGGGGGCAAAAAAGGTTGAGCAAAGAGACCCAGTACTTC
CASSFRWGQKRLSKETQYF
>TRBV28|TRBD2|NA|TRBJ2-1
TGTGCCAGCAGTCTCCTAGCGGGAGCGTGGGGCAATGAGCAGTTCTTC
CASSLLAGAWGNEQFF
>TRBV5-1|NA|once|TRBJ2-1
TGCGCCAGCAGCTTGCAGCGTGGTGAGCAGTTCTTC
CASSLQRGEQFF
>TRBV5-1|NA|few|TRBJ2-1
TGCGCCAGCAGCTTGGAGGCGTTTGAGCAGTTCTTC
CASSLEAFEQFF
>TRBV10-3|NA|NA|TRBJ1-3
TGTGCCATCAGTGGTTCAGGGGTAGGAAACACCATATATTTT
CAISGSGVGNTIYF
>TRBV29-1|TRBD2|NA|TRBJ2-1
TGCAGCTTGATTAGCGGGTCTGAGCAGTTCTTC
CSLISGSEQFF
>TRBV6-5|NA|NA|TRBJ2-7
TGTGCCAGCAGATCGAAAACCTACGAGCAGTACTTC
CASRSKTYEQYF
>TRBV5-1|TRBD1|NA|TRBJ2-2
TGCGCCAGCAGCCCCAGACAGGGGAGGCACACCGGGGAGCTGTTTTTT
CASSPRQGRHTGELFF
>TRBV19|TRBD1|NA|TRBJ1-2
TGTGCCAGTAGTAAAACAGGGGCGGGTTATGGCTACACCTTC
CASSKTGAGYGYTF
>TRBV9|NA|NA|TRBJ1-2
TGTGCCAGCCGTGGGGGGTTTGGTTTCTATGGCTACACCTTC
CASRGGFGFYGYTF
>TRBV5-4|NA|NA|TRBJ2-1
TGTGCCAGCAGAGCGGCCTCCTACAATGAGCAGTTCTTC
CASRAASYNEQFF
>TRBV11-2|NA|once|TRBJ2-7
TGTGCCAGCAGCTTAGCGGGAGTGGGCGAGCAGTACTTC
CASSLAGVGEQYF
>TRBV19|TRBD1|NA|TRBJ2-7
TGTGCCAGTAGTATACCGGGACAGGGTTACGAGCAGTACTTC
CASSIPGQGYEQYF
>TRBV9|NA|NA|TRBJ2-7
TGTGCCAGCAGCGTGGCCACCCAGGGCGAGCAGTACTTC
CASSVATQGEQYF
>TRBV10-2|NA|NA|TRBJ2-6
TGCGCCAGCAGGGAGTCAGGGGCCAACGTCCTGACTTTC
CASRESGANVLTF
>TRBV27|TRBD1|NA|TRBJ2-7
TGTGCCAGCAGTCAGGGACAGGGGGCCTACGAGCAGTACTTC
CASSQGQGAYEQYF
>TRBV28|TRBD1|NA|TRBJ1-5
TGTGCCAGCAGTTTAATTCAGGGGGAAAGGTATAGCAATCAGCCCCAGCATTTT
CASSLIQGERYSNQPQHF
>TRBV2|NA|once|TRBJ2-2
TGTGCCAGCAGACCGACCGGGACACCAAACACCGGGGAGCTGTTTTTT
CASRPTGTPNTGELFF
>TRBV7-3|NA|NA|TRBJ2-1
TGTGCCAGCAGCAGGTCCGGGACGAACTACAATGAGCAGTTCTTC
CASSRSGTNYNEQFF
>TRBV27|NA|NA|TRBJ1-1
TGTGCCAGCAGGCGCTGGGGGAGGGAAGAAGCTTTCTTT
CASRRWGREEAFF
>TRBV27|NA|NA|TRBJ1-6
TGTGCCAGCAGTTCTCGACAGATTAGCAATTCACCCCTCCACTTT
CASSSRQISNSPLHF
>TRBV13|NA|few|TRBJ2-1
TGTGCCAGCAGCTCCCCTTTAGGAGGTATAAACAATGAGCAGTTCTTC
CASSSPLGGINNEQFF
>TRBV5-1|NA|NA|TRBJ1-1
TGCGCCAGCAGCTTGGCCCTAGGGGGCACTGAAGCTTTCTTT
CASSLALGGTEAFF
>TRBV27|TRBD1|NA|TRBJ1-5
TGTGCCAGCAGTGCACAGGGGATGAATCAGCCCCAGCATTTT
CASSAQGMNQPQHF
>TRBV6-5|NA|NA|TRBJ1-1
TGTGCCAGCAGTTATTTTACTGAAGCTTTCTTT
CASSYFTEAFF
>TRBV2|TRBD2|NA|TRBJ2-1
TGTGCCAGCAGTGGAGGACTAGCGGGAGTTGCGAATGAGCAGTTCTTC
CASSGGLAGVANEQFF
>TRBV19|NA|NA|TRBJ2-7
TGTGCCAGTAGTATGAACCGCGAGCAGTACTTC
CASSMNREQYF
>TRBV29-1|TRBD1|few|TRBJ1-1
TGCAGCATAGGACAGGACGCTGAAGCTTTCTTT
CSIGQDAEAFF
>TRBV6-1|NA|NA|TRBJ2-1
TGTGCCAGCAGTGAGACAGTTTTACATGAGCAGTTCTTC
CASSETVLHEQFF
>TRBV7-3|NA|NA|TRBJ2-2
TGTGCCAGCAGCTTAACTTCCCGGGGGTTTGCCGGGGAGCTGTTTTTT
CASSLTSRGFAGELFF
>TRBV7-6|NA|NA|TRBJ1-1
TGTGCCAGCAGCTTAGAGGGAGGGGGCACTGAAGCTTTCTTT
CASSLEGGGTEAFF
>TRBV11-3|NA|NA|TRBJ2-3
TGTGCCAGCAGCCACCGACACTCCACAGATACGCAGTATTTT
CASSHRHSTDTQYF
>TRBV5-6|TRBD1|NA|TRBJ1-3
TGTGCCAGCAGCTTCATGGACAGGGGGTCTGGAAACACCATATATTTT
CASSFMDRGSGNTIYF
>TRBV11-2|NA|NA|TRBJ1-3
TGTGCCAGCAGCTTAATGGACAGCGGAAACACCATATATTTT
CASSLMDSGNTIYF
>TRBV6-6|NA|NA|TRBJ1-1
TGTGCCAGCAGCCGCTTTGCTAACACTGAAGCTTTCTTT
CASSRFANTEAFF
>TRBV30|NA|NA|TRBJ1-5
TGTGCCTGGAGCCCCCTAGGTACTCAGCCCCAGCATTTT
CAWSPLGTQPQHF
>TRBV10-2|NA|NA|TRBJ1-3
TGCGCCAGCAGGTCAGTTACCGCTCAAGCTGGAAACACCATATATTTT
CASRSVTAQAGNTIYF
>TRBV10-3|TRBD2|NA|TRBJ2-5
TGTGCCATCGATCCTAGGACTAGCGGAAGGGAGACCCAGTACTTC
CAIDPRTSGRETQYF
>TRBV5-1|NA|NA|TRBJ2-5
TGCGCCAGCAGCTTTTTACCAAGTCAGGAGACCCAGTACTTC
CASSFLPSQETQYF
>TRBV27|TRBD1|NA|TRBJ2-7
TGTGCCAGCAGTTTCTACAGGGGGGACTACGAGCAGTACTTC
CASSFYRGDYEQYF
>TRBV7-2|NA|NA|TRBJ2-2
TGTGCCAGCAGCCTGGGAGTGGGAGTTGGGCACACCGGGGAGCTGTTTTTT
CASSLGVGVGHTGELFF
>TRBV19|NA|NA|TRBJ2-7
TGTGCCAGTAGTACCGCAAGACCCGACGAGCAGTACTTC
CASSTARPDEQYF
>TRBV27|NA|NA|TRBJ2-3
TGTGCCAGCAGTTTATCCATCACAGATACGCAGTATTTT
CASSLSITDTQYF
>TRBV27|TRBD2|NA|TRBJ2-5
TGTGCCAGCAGTCTATCGGGACTAGCGGGGCCGGGGGCCCAGTACTTC
CASSLSGLAGPGAQYF
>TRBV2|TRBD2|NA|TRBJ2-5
TGTGCCACCCGACTAGCGGGCCAAGAGACCCAGTACTTC
CATRLAGQETQYF
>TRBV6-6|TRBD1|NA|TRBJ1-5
TGTGCCAGCAGGCAATGGGACAGCGACAATCAGCCCCAGCATTTT
CASRQWDSDNQPQHF
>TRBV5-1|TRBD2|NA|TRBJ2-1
TGCGCCAGCAGCTTGGCGACTAGCGGGAGTAATGAGCAGTTCTTC
CASSLATSGSNEQFF
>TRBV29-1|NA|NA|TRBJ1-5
TGCAGCGTTGGCAGTGCGGCGAAGGGCAATCAGCCCCAGCATTTT
CSVGSAAKGNQPQHF
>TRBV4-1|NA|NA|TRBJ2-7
TGCGCCAGCAGCCAAGGCCCCGCAGAGGCCTTACCCTACGAGCAGTACTTC
CASSQGPAEALPYEQYF
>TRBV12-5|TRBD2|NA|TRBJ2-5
TGTGCTAGTGCCCGCGGGGGGGAAGAGACCCAGTACTTC
CASARGGEETQYF
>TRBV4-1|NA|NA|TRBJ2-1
TGCGCCAGCAGCCAAGCCCAGCTAGGGGGTGAGCAGTTCTTC
CASSQAQLGGEQFF